This entry is about one T cell receptor (beta chain). The antigen it recognizes is unknown. Base qualities were left out, and no much larger clone turns up one base away. These data originate in a study of blood T cell repertoires in COVID-19 (dated by TCRdb to 2020 to 2022). Background on the whole study: Samples from collaborators originated in the United States, Italy and Spain and spanned both the acute and convalescent phases of COVID-19. HLA class I and class II types, where available, came from metadata supplied by the sample provider rather than from assay-based typing. A de-identified subject ID, COVID-19 status, age in years and sex were almost always included in the sample metadata. Deeply sampled blood TCRbeta repertoires from subjects exposed to, actively infected with, or recovered from COVID-19 were included in the dataset. A freely available public database, intended as a resource for researchers studying the immune response to SARS-CoV-2, is where the repertoires were released. The samples were drawn from the first 160 participants of the ongoing ImmuneRACE study and from 950 to 1,500 subjects provided by 6 global collaborators. The prospective study material was composed of cDNA or gDNA derived from T cells, B-cell-depleted T cells, or PBMCs. What the research found in general, with its limitations: How much clinical and demographic metadata was included differed by source and by participant, and the metadata was provided uncurated.

The immunoSEQ Assay, a bias-controlled multiplex PCR, was used to amplify TCRbeta CDR3 regions from genomic DNA. From the authors' description of their analysis: The number of nucleated cells in each sample was estimated from the amplification of reference gene primers within the assay. To quantify the absolute abundance of each unique TCRbeta CDR3 rearrangement, sequence reads were collapsed and filtered. For each sample, productive Simpson clonality was calculated as the square root of Simpson's diversity index across productive rearrangements. Held by TCRdb, this immuneACCESS table contains in-frame sequences only and omits some clones. Under half of the omission traces to an unresolved V gene where checked; the cause of the rest is unknown. V, J and clone size are taken as reported in that table, and D and trimming were inferred from the DNA itself. This sample has 70,000 to 95,000 clones in its table, and about 90% of those were observed once. Together, the top ten hold less than 3.5% of the sample.

One collaborating source in Seattle enrolled patients during active infection and followed them longitudinally through the course of disease. Whole blood was collected in K2EDTA tubes by collaborating institutions according to the institutions' own protocols. Collaborator samples were shipped for TCRbeta analysis as frozen whole blood, isolated PBMCs, or DNA extracted from either sample type. CDR1 KGHSH and CDR2 LQKENI were looked up in the germline V gene. Including cysteine and phenylalanine, the CDR3 has 15 amino acids. Of all the DNA, just the CDR3 is kept, 45 bases in frame from base 1. Relative to germline, V is 3 bases shorter and J is 4 bases shorter, with 12 bases between their ends.

The TCR was taken from a man aged 50 or older with COVID-19, enrolled during active disease. This chain is built from TRBV18 and TRBJ2-2; tentative D gene TRBD2, with 6 bases matching. Material for sequencing was peripheral blood. The DNA is TGTGCCAGCTCACCGGCGCGGGGAGGCACCGGGGAGCTGTTTTTT. It translates to CASSPARGGTGELFF.